Listed below are T cell receptor beta chains from one sample, sequenced in a study of beta chain features in type 1 diabetes. The data were produced by immunoSEQ multiplex PCR, yet TCRdb's version contains in-frame clones alone and is incomplete. The sample yields around 650,000 clones, over 10% seen once. Sequencing used naive CD4+ T cells from blood. These receptors came from a man under 40 with type 1 diabetes. CDR3s include the opening cysteine and the closing phenylalanine or tryptophan. A D gene is named only where the DNA matches it firmly. Some rows have no size entry. The others give once, few or many, or a class for an expanded clone.

>TRBD1|TRBJ2-2|few|TRBV11-2
CASSPGQGGARELFF
TGTGCCAGCAGCCCTGGACAGGGTGGAGCACGGGAGCTGTTTTTT
>NA|TRBJ2-1|NA|TRBV9
CASRVTGASYNEQFF
TGTGCCAGCAGGGTTACCGGGGCCTCCTACAATGAGCAGTTCTTC
>TRBD2|TRBJ2-7|few|TRBV7-9
CASSSLWTSGGEPTYEQYF
TGTGCCAGCAGCTCTCTCTGGACTAGCGGGGGAGAACCAACCTACGAGCAGTACTTC
>TRBD2|TRBJ2-3|few|TRBV28
CASSSGLAGGGTQYF
TGTGCCAGCAGCTCCGGACTAGCGGGGGGAGGTACGCAGTATTTT
>TRBD1|TRBJ1-1|few|TRBV18
CASSPLLEGASTEAFF
TGTGCCAGCTCACCACTGTTAGAGGGGGCTAGCACTGAAGCTTTCTTT
>NA|TRBJ2-5|NA|TRBV5-4
CASSIAGVGETQYF
TGTGCCAGCAGTATCGCCGGGGTCGGGGAGACCCAGTACTTC
>NA|TRBJ2-7|few|TRBV19
CASSIAEEGSREQYF
TGTGCCAGTAGTATAGCTGAGGAAGGGAGCCGCGAGCAGTACTTC
>NA|TRBJ1-1|NA|TRBV19
CASSLNWVNTEAFF
TGTGCCAGTAGCCTAAATTGGGTGAACACTGAAGCTTTCTTT
>NA|TRBJ1-6|NA|TRBV30
CAWTSSYNSPLHF
TGTGCCTGGACAAGCTCCTATAATTCACCCCTCCACTTT
>TRBD2|TRBJ2-5|NA|TRBV5-1
CASSLLAGVTQETQYF
TGCGCCAGCAGCCTACTAGCGGGGGTCACACAAGAGACCCAGTACTTC
>NA|TRBJ1-5|NA|TRBV15
CATSRAIGGNQPQHF
TGTGCCACCAGCAGAGCCATAGGGGGCAATCAGCCCCAGCATTTT
>TRBD1|TRBJ1-6|few|TRBV6-4
CASSVAGGSNSPLHF
TGTGCCAGCAGTGTAGCAGGGGGCTCTAATTCACCCCTCCACTTT
>NA|TRBJ1-6|few|TRBV28
CASRPPGGSPLHF
TGTGCCAGCAGACCCCCCGGGGGTTCACCCCTCCACTTT
>NA|TRBJ1-1|NA|TRBV5-6
CASSRRRTYSNTEAFF
TGTGCCAGCAGCCGGAGGAGGACTTACTCGAACACTGAAGCTTTCTTT
>NA|TRBJ1-2|few|TRBV29-1
CSVEDNYGYTF
TGCAGCGTTGAGGACAACTATGGCTACACCTTC
>NA|TRBJ2-7|few|TRBV18
CASSPPGSSQGAEQYF
TGTGCCAGCTCACCACCGGGGTCGTCGCAGGGCGCCGAGCAGTACTTC
>NA|TRBJ1-5|NA|TRBV6-1
CASSEGPGSNQPQHF
TGTGCCAGCAGTGAAGGTCCGGGGAGCAATCAGCCCCAGCATTTT
>TRBD1|TRBJ2-7|few|TRBV7-6
CASSLGQSSYEQYF
TGTGCCAGCAGCTTGGGACAGAGCTCCTACGAGCAGTACTTC
>TRBD1|TRBJ1-2|few|TRBV9
CASSVEGQGPYGYTF
TGTGCCAGCAGCGTAGAGGGACAGGGGCCCTATGGCTACACCTTC
>NA|TRBJ1-2|few|TRBV5-1
CASSLVQGSGYTF
TGCGCCAGCAGCTTGGTTCAGGGAAGTGGCTACACCTTC
>NA|TRBJ1-1|NA|TRBV5-4
CASSLPNTEAFF
TGTGCCAGCAGCCTCCCCAACACTGAAGCTTTCTTT
>TRBD1|TRBJ1-2|few|TRBV29-1
CSVATGGNYGYTF
TGCAGCGTTGCTACAGGGGGTAACTATGGCTACACCTTC
>TRBD1|TRBJ1-1|few|TRBV15
CATSRRQQGEEAFF
TGTGCCACCAGCAGAAGGCAACAGGGGGAGGAGGCTTTCTTT
>NA|TRBJ2-3|once|TRBV12-5
CASGRSADTQYF
TGTGCTAGTGGGAGAAGCGCAGATACGCAGTATTTT
>NA|TRBJ1-5|few|TRBV7-6
CASSLYGSPSEAQHF
TGTGCCAGCAGCTTGTATGGGTCTCCGTCGGAGGCCCAGCATTTT
>TRBD1|TRBJ1-5|NA|TRBV28
CASSIGQANQPQHF
TGTGCCAGCAGTATCGGACAGGCCAATCAGCCCCAGCATTTT
>NA|TRBJ1-6|few|TRBV23-1
CASTYLHF
TGCGCCAGCACCTACCTCCACTTT
>NA|TRBJ1-1|NA|TRBV10-3
CAISANREIEAFF
TGTGCCATCAGTGCAAACAGGGAAATCGAAGCTTTCTTT
>NA|TRBJ2-3|few|TRBV4-3
CASSQDWGALGDTQYF
TGCGCCAGCAGCCAAGACTGGGGGGCCCTAGGGGATACGCAGTATTTT
>NA|TRBJ1-5|NA|TRBV2
CASRASNSNQPQHF
TGTGCCAGCAGGGCCAGTAATAGCAATCAGCCCCAGCATTTT
>NA|TRBJ2-5|NA|TRBV7-6
CASSLSVWETQYF
TGTGCCAGCAGCTTAAGTGTGTGGGAGACCCAGTACTTC
>TRBD1|TRBJ1-2|NA|TRBV29-1
CSVDRGTYGYTF
TGCAGCGTGGACAGGGGTACCTATGGCTACACCTTC
>NA|TRBJ2-5|few|TRBV5-6
CASSSGQRETQYF
TGTGCCAGCAGCTCCGGGCAGAGGGAGACCCAGTACTTC
>TRBD1|TRBJ1-5|few|TRBV28
CASSLDDSGQGEQPQHF
TGTGCCAGCAGTCTCGACGATTCGGGACAGGGGGAGCAGCCCCAGCATTTT
>NA|TRBJ2-3|NA|TRBV20-1
CSAQTPDTQYF
TGCAGTGCTCAGACGCCTGATACGCAGTATTTT
>TRBD2|TRBJ2-1|NA|TRBV11-2
CASTLSSGFYNEQFF
TGTGCCAGCACTTTGTCTAGCGGGTTTTACAATGAGCAGTTCTTC
>NA|TRBJ1-2|few|TRBV7-2
CASSLAQGPSGYTF
TGTGCCAGCAGCTTAGCCCAGGGTCCGTCCGGCTACACCTTC
>TRBD1|TRBJ2-5|few|TRBV27
CASSRRAGPTGIETQYF
TGTGCCAGCAGCCGAAGGGCCGGGCCGACAGGGATAGAGACCCAGTACTTC
>TRBD1|TRBJ1-1|few|TRBV7-3
CASSLTGGTEAFF
TGTGCCAGCAGCTTGACAGGGGGAACTGAAGCTTTCTTT
>NA|TRBJ1-4|NA|TRBV9
CASSVDEGSEKLFF
TGTGCCAGCAGCGTAGACGAAGGGTCGGAAAAACTGTTTTTT
>TRBD2|TRBJ2-5|few|TRBV7-2
CASSPGLAGVETQYF
TGTGCCAGCAGCCCCGGACTAGCGGGGGTGGAGACCCAGTACTTC
>NA|TRBJ1-6|few|TRBV10-3
CAIRIDSGGSPLHF
TGTGCCATCAGGATAGATTCGGGGGGATCACCCCTCCACTTT
>NA|TRBJ1-5|NA|TRBV2
CASTGWDQPQHF
TGTGCCAGTACAGGGTGGGATCAGCCCCAGCATTTT
>NA|TRBJ1-1|NA|TRBV5-1
CASRGDSGPGGTEAFF
TGCGCCAGCAGAGGTGACAGCGGACCCGGGGGGACTGAAGCTTTCTTT
>NA|TRBJ2-3|NA|TRBV11-2
CASSYGELADTQYF
TGTGCCAGCAGCTATGGGGAGTTAGCAGATACGCAGTATTTT
>TRBD1|TRBJ1-4|few|TRBV9
CASSVGQGRGHEKLFF
TGTGCCAGCAGCGTAGGCCAAGGGAGGGGGCACGAAAAACTGTTTTTT
>NA|TRBJ1-5|NA|TRBV23-1
CASRQQSPIRNSNQPQHF
TGCGCCAGCCGCCAGCAGTCACCGATCAGAAATAGCAATCAGCCCCAGCATTTT
>NA|TRBJ1-3|NA|TRBV5-6
CASSFFSSGNTIYF
TGTGCCAGCAGCTTTTTTAGCTCTGGAAACACCATATATTTT
>TRBD2|TRBJ2-5|once|TRBV6-5
CASSAERGGGETQYF
TGTGCCAGCAGTGCCGAGCGGGGGGGCGGAGAGACCCAGTACTTC
>NA|TRBJ1-2|NA|TRBV10-2
CASRDLANYGYTF
TGCGCCAGCAGGGATCTAGCTAACTATGGCTACACCTTC
>TRBD2|TRBJ2-5|few|TRBV27
CASTGLAGRQETQYF
TGTGCCAGCACCGGACTAGCGGGGAGGCAAGAGACCCAGTACTTC
>TRBD1|TRBJ1-2|few|TRBV5-6
CASSISDRTSAGYTF
TGTGCCAGCAGCATATCGGACAGGACCTCGGCGGGCTACACCTTC
>TRBD1|TRBJ2-6|NA|TRBV6-8
CASSTATGGKGSGANVLTF
TGTGCCAGCAGTACCGCGACAGGGGGCAAAGGATCTGGGGCCAACGTCCTGACTTTC
>NA|TRBJ2-5|few|TRBV30
CAWGRGQETQYF
TGTGCCTGGGGAAGGGGCCAAGAGACCCAGTACTTC
>TRBD1|TRBJ2-1|few|TRBV7-2
CASSTRQGAIGQFF
TGTGCCAGCAGCACCCGACAGGGGGCAATCGGGCAGTTCTTC
>NA|TRBJ1-2|NA|TRBV6-6
CASKRTGDSYGYTF
TGTGCCAGCAAAAGGACGGGGGATAGCTATGGCTACACCTTC
>TRBD1|TRBJ2-5|few|TRBV4-3
CASSQGTGAEETQYF
TGCGCCAGCAGCCAAGGAACAGGGGCCGAGGAGACCCAGTACTTC